Below, one T cell receptor beta chain is given with its context. Its antigen remains unidentified. Base quality data are lacking; no much larger clone is found one base away. The cohort consisted of some 730 healthy bone marrow donors. At the time of sampling, all cohort members were nominally healthy, though unrecorded immune exposures were likely present. The donor was CMV seropositive and belonged to the group of around 300 seropositive cohort members. Each donor provided a peripheral blood sample, and peripheral blood mononuclear cells were used for TCR beta sequencing. Genomic DNA extraction from the blood cell samples was performed with the Qiagen DNeasy Blood Extraction Kit. Libraries were built with the immunoSEQ multiplex PCR assay. For the multiplex PCR, a mixture combining 60 forward primers for TCR Vbeta segments and 13 reverse primers for TCR Jbeta segments was used. The CDR3 region of rearranged TCR beta genes was amplified from genomic DNA by a multiplex PCR assay. On the Illumina HiSeq System, the amplified TCR beta libraries were sequenced as 87-base-pair reads. Turning to the authors' computational methods: A later analysis counted about 76 million unique TCR beta chains across the 550 to 750 repertoires, and around 12 million of these chains were shared by at least two donors. Raw reads were error-corrected and collapsed into unique sequences by a nearest-neighbor algorithm in which closely related sequences were merged to remove PCR and sequencing errors. CDR3 sequences were aligned to IMGT reference sequences to assign V, D and J gene segments. For a sequence to be retained, a match of at least six nucleotides was required to both a V gene segment and a J gene segment. Rearrangements were called productive when the CDR3 lacked stop codons and stayed in frame with V and J; all others were non-productive. Following IMGT convention, CDR3 was defined as the stretch from the second conserved V-encoded cysteine to the conserved J-encoded phenylalanine. In an earlier analysis of more than 550 of the donors, sequences lacking an unambiguous match to a single V gene segment were excluded. In an earlier analysis of some 590 of the donors, V segments were called functional above 56.7% productive rearrangements and were called segregating when the between-donor standard deviation exceeded 5%. A statistical classification framework was built to diagnose cytomegalovirus status from the catalog of TCR beta chain sequences. V and J gene assignment, in a later analysis, came from comparing TCR nucleotide sequences with IMGT/GENE-DB human TR gene sequences. Using the TCRdist pipeline, a later analysis assigned CDR3 sequences along with most-parsimonious VDJ recombination scenarios. In a later analysis, every TCR beta chain was defined by the combination of its CDR3 amino acid sequence and its V-gene family, and reads without a unique V-gene family were dropped. As a way to deal with suspected cross-contamination and a sequencing artifact, a later analysis dropped hundreds of nucleotide sequences that were highly shared and had low generation probability. In a later analysis, a clonal expansion index for each public chain was calculated from normalized within-repertoire ranks of inferred template counts. A later analysis computed generation probabilities with a VDJ recombination model fitted to out-of-frame rearrangements, and checked the results against IGoR. Hypergeometric tests were used in a later analysis to score TCR-TCR, TCR-HLA and TCR-CMV co-occurrence, with a repertoire-size bias correction applied to the TCR pairs. To estimate false discovery rates, a later analysis permuted the HLA or CMV assignments 20 times. In a later analysis, co-occurring TCRs were grouped with DBSCAN, and TCRdist sequence similarity was added when clustering was performed within HLA-allele-positive subsets. Repertoires with fewer than 30,000 or more than 120,000 public chains were left out of co-occurrence clustering, as were four to six repertoires with anomalous nucleotide sharing. The source is immuneACCESS, and TCRdb retained only in-frame sequences with V and J called. Part of the clones is not carried over; for the studies checked, unresolved V genes explain less than half of this, and the remainder is unexplained. V and J calls and clone size follow that table, whereas D and trimming were derived from the DNA. Recorded for this sample are about 200,000 clones; 60% to 85% of them occurred a single time. Of the sample, over 1.5% is held by the ten largest clones.

The data are from a study of cytomegalovirus exposure and HLA in healthy donors (dated by TCRdb to 2017 to 2019). Regarding the study in general: An earlier analysis of more than 550 of the donors reported about 260 Gb of sequence data and around 100 million unique TCR beta sequences obtained from about 179 million T cells. In the later analysis, no new phenotypic data were used to find candidate immune exposures; instead, reliance was placed on TCR beta sequences and their occurrence across donors. Alongside the repertoire data, information on donor age, sex, ethnicity and CMV serostatus was compiled. In a later analysis, previously published TCR beta repertoires from 670 or so donors were re-analyzed and high-resolution HLA genotyping was added so that TCR occurrence patterns could be studied. All discovery cohort repertoires had been generated using a single sequencing platform. The study aimed to test whether cataloging public T cell receptors could reveal signatures of past pathogen exposure. Roughly five DR-DQ haplotypes were handled as single units for association and clustering, since linkage in the cohort was strong. The study combined high-throughput TCR immunosequencing, statistical association of individual TCRs with disease status, and machine learning to predict cytomegalovirus infection status. HLA typing covered class I and class II loci at four-digit resolution. The study profiled the T cell repertoires of around 700 subjects by immunosequencing and related them to cytomegalovirus serostatus. Of the roughly 400 genotyped donors, roughly 80% were placed in the genetic ancestry cluster associated with self-reported Caucasian donors. On average, around 230,000 unique TCR beta nucleotide sequences were sequenced per donor among 398 genotyped donors of the cohort, with 15% to 20% of those sequences being non-productive. In a later genetic analysis, genome-wide SNP genotypes for about three fifths of the roughly 670 donors were used, and that subset was treated as a discovery cohort. Typing coverage differed by locus: A, B, C, DRB1 and DQB1 were typed in roughly 620-640 donors, DQA1 in approximately 520, DPA1 in some 600, and DPB1 in just under 490. A separate validation cohort of over a hundred different subjects was used in addition to the roughly 640-subject first cohort. About 280 gigabases of sequencing data and around 80 million unique TCR sequences made up an early release that covered several hundred HLA-typed donors. An earlier analysis of some 500 of the donors used high-throughput TCR beta sequencing to judge whether each TCR beta V gene segment behaved as functional or pseudogenic. Results the study describes overall, beyond this receptor: In a later genetic analysis, a missense DCLRE1C variant was associated with V-gene and J-gene trimming of TCR beta chains, and the association was replicated in an independent cohort. Immune exposure information for the cohort was limited to CMV serostatus. In a later genetic analysis, fewer N-insertions in productive TCRs were reported among donors in an Asian-associated ancestry cluster than the roughly 700-donor mean. Only TCR beta chains were sequenced in this cohort, and the absence of alpha or paired-chain data limited detectable features. A total of 164 TCR beta chains were listed by the study as associated with cytomegalovirus. Presence/absence analyses assumed roughly uniform sequencing depth across donors, an assumption that may not hold. Most TCR sequences were observed very rarely across donors, whereas some public TCRs were present in many individuals. In an earlier analysis of some 500 of the donors, most TCR beta V segments were observed in productive rearrangements about 87% or about 30% of the time, broadly matching IMGT annotations. In vitro tests confirmed that a few of the cytomegalovirus-associated TCR beta chains recognize cytomegalovirus antigens. Several of the top co-occurrence clusters appeared to be linked to parvovirus B19, influenza, CMV and Epstein-Barr virus, according to a later analysis. A later analysis found that most CMV-associated TCR beta chains appeared HLA-restricted, with HLA associations seemingly driven largely by CMV exposure. In a later analysis, HLA-associated TCR beta chains showed more clonal expansion and lower generation probabilities than non-associated chains that were equally common. The sequencing pipeline was judged likely to have produced a cluster of highly shared sequence variants as a technical artifact. It was suggested by the authors that the approach could potentially be generalized to other disease states and immunological phenotypes. Because counts were too low, about 18 rarely observed V segments, including chromosome 9 orphons, were left out of the earlier analysis of 500 to 650 of the donors. A later analysis found that TCR association rates varied across HLA loci, with DRB1 alleles showing the most associated TCRs and HLA-C alleles the fewest. When HLA alleles, especially DR and DQ, strongly co-occurred, attributing TCR associations to individual alleles was difficult. A further reported finding was that TCR beta sequences accurately predicted the HLA-A and HLA-B alleles for most subjects in the first cohort. The classifier was reported to diagnose cytomegalovirus status with high specificity and sensitivity in both the original and validation cohorts. Linkage disequilibrium might explain the correlated functional status among segregating V segments, but an unknown experimental factor could not be excluded. Some IMGT-functional V segments, including TRBV6-2 and TRBV6-3, could not be distinguished by the 87-base-pair reads and were therefore excluded. In a later analysis, 15,000 to 20,000 TCR beta sequences were associated with specific HLA alleles at a false discovery rate of 0.05. Because HLA typing was missing for some donors at each locus, association tests included only the typed subset.

The CDR3, cysteine through phenylalanine, is 15 amino acids long. CDR3 DNA only is kept here, 45 bases in frame from base 1. Reading the germline V gene gives CDR1 MNHNS and CDR2 SASEGT. Trimming removed 8 bases from V and 2 bases from J, leaving 19 bases between the germline ends. Specimen: PBMCs. The V and J genes are TRBV6-1 and TRBJ2-7; no D gene can be assigned with confidence. The clonotype comes from a girl under 18 in good health and CMV-seropositive. Here is the DNA: TGTGCCAGCCGTAGACTCGTCTTTTCAGCCTACGAGCAGTACTTC. Its product reads: CASRRLVFSAYEQYF.